These T cell receptor beta chains were read from a single sample in a study of blood T cell repertoires in COVID-19. Profiling relied on immunoSEQ multiplex PCR, and the TCRdb table lists in-frame clones only, not all of them. The data show around 140,000 clones, approximately 80% seen once. The source material was peripheral blood. The receptors come from a woman aged 55-70 years with active or convalescent COVID-19. The CDR3 runs from the conserved cysteine through the conserved F or W. D genes are given only for firm matches. Clone size is not always given. Where it is, it says once, few, many or a class for expanded clones.

>-|TRBJ2-7|-|TRBV6-2/TRBV6-3
CASSYPPGRGSLEQYF
TGTGCCAGCAGTTACCCACCGGGCAGGGGCTCCCTAGAGCAGTACTTC
>-|TRBJ1-2|-|TRBV6-5
CASRTVANNNYGYTF
TGTGCCAGCAGGACTGTGGCCAATAATAACTATGGCTACACCTTC
>-|TRBJ1-4|-|TRBV18
CASSPTGPNEKLFF
TGTGCCAGCTCACCAACAGGTCCTAATGAAAAACTGTTTTTT
>TRBD1|TRBJ2-1|few|TRBV5-1
CASSLTGGTYNEQFF
TGCGCCAGCAGCTTGACAGGGGGGACCTACAATGAGCAGTTCTTC
>-|TRBJ2-3|-|TRBV27
CASSLSRGDTQYF
TGTGCCAGCAGTTTATCCCGAGGGGATACGCAGTATTTT
>-|TRBJ1-5|-|TRBV19
CASSPGGLGHSQPQHF
TGTGCCAGTAGCCCAGGAGGGCTCGGGCATAGTCAGCCCCAGCATTTT
>-|TRBJ2-7|-|TRBV19
CASTPGGTADSGWQYF
TGTGCCAGTACCCCTGGGGGGACAGCCGATTCAGGGTGGCAGTACTTC
>TRBD1|TRBJ2-5|-|TRBV5-4
CASSNPTGGMETQYF
TGTGCCAGCAGCAACCCGACAGGGGGCATGGAGACCCAGTACTTC
>-|TRBJ2-2|once|TRBV29-1
CSVVPSGSGTGELFF
TGCAGCGTTGTCCCCTCAGGGTCGGGCACCGGGGAGCTGTTTTTT
>TRBD1|TRBJ1-2|-|TRBV29-1
CSLGVAGGGYGYTF
TGCAGCTTAGGAGTGGCAGGGGGCGGCTATGGCTACACCTTC
>-|TRBJ2-3|-|TRBV2
CASSQGRSIHTQYF
TGTGCCAGCAGCCAGGGTAGATCGATACATACGCAGTATTTT
>-|TRBJ1-1|-|TRBV5-8
CASRSRVSGDSFTEAFF
TGTGCCAGCAGAAGCCGGGTTTCAGGGGATAGTTTCACTGAAGCTTTCTTT
>-|TRBJ2-5|once|TRBV3-1/TRBV3-2
CASSGRRGIGETQYF
TGTGCCAGCAGCGGACGGAGGGGCATAGGAGAGACCCAGTACTTC
>-|TRBJ2-3|once|TRBV7-2
CASSLTGTDTQYF
TGTGCCAGCAGCTTAACGGGGACAGATACGCAGTATTTT
>-|TRBJ1-1|once|TRBV19
CASSSRQVLGTEAFF
TGTGCCAGTAGTAGCCGACAGGTATTGGGCACTGAAGCTTTCTTT
>-|TRBJ2-3|-|TRBV6-6
CAIKEGTDTQYF
TGTGCCATCAAGGAGGGGACAGATACGCAGTATTTT
>-|TRBJ1-1|-|TRBV27
CASSRGVEAFF
TGTGCCAGCAGCCGGGGGGTTGAAGCTTTCTTT
>TRBD2|TRBJ2-3|-|TRBV7-9
CASSSGLAGGSDTQYF
TGTGCCAGCAGCTCGGGACTAGCGGGAGGGTCAGATACGCAGTATTTT
>-|TRBJ1-1|-|TRBV19
CASREDRTNTEAFF
TGTGCCAGTAGAGAGGACAGAACAAACACTGAAGCTTTCTTT
>-|TRBJ2-1|-|TRBV4-2
CASSQEVDSHEQFF
TGTGCCAGCAGCCAAGAAGTGGACAGTCATGAGCAGTTCTTC
>TRBD1|TRBJ1-1|-|TRBV28
CASRPADRENTEAFF
TGTGCCAGCAGACCCGCGGACAGGGAGAACACTGAAGCTTTCTTT
>TRBD1|TRBJ1-6|-|TRBV19
CASSLQGRNSPLHF
TGTGCCAGTAGTTTACAGGGGCGGAATTCACCCCTCCACTTT
>-|TRBJ2-1|few|TRBV7-9
CASSYTQTRGEQFF
TGTGCCAGCAGCTATACCCAAACAAGGGGTGAGCAGTTCTTC
>TRBD2|TRBJ2-1|-|TRBV3-1/TRBV3-2
CASSRVAGASYNEQFF
TGTGCCAGCAGCCGGGTAGCGGGAGCATCCTACAATGAGCAGTTCTTC
>TRBD1|TRBJ1-5|-|TRBV6-6
CASSTSGTGGGQPQHF
TGTGCCAGCAGTACCTCCGGGACAGGGGGCGGACAGCCCCAGCATTTT
>-|TRBJ2-5|-|TRBV11-2
CASSLKVWTRGGQETQYF
TGTGCCAGCAGCTTAAAGGTCTGGACCCGCGGAGGGCAAGAGACCCAGTACTTC
>-|TRBJ2-1|-|TRBV5-4
CASSLDSDEQFF
TGTGCCAGCAGCTTGGATTCAGATGAGCAGTTCTTC
>TRBD1|TRBJ1-6|-|TRBV3-1/TRBV3-2
CASSQLGQGFNSPLHF
TGTGCCAGCAGCCAATTAGGACAGGGTTTTAATTCACCCCTCCACTTT
>TRBD1|TRBJ1-1|-|TRBV4-2
CASSQVQQGGMNTEAFF
TGTGCCAGCAGCCAAGTACAACAGGGGGGCATGAACACTGAAGCTTTCTTT
>TRBD2|TRBJ2-1|-|TRBV24-1
CATLGTSGRADEQFF
TGTGCCACTCTAGGTACTAGCGGGAGGGCAGATGAGCAGTTCTTC
>-|TRBJ1-1|once|TRBV4-1
CASSQDSTGLTEAFF
TGCGCCAGCAGCCAAGATTCGACAGGTCTAACTGAAGCTTTCTTT
>-|TRBJ1-5|-|TRBV6-5
CASSYSSQASNQPQHF
TGTGCCAGCAGTTACTCGAGTCAGGCTAGCAATCAGCCCCAGCATTTT
>TRBD2|TRBJ2-2|-|TRBV4-2
CASSHGTSGGTTGELFF
TGTGCCAGCAGCCACGGGACTAGCGGGGGGACTACCGGGGAGCTGTTTTTT
>-|TRBJ2-7|-|TRBV28
CASSTVGTWSYEQYF
TGTGCCAGCAGTACCGTCGGGACTTGGTCCTACGAGCAGTACTTC
>-|TRBJ2-4|-|TRBV20-1
CSASRDSLAKNIQYF
TGCAGTGCTAGTAGAGACAGTCTAGCCAAAAACATTCAGTACTTC
>-|TRBJ1-3|-|TRBV5-5
CASSRDTGNTIYF
TGTGCCAGCAGCAGGGACACGGGTAACACCATATATTTT
>-|TRBJ2-7|-|TRBV7-2
CASRLQVYSYEQYF
TGTGCCAGCCGTTTACAGGTCTACTCCTACGAGCAGTACTTC
>-|TRBJ1-1|-|TRBV28
CASSLSIYRYDSSLEAFF
TGTGCCAGCAGTTTATCAATCTATCGATATGACAGCTCGCTGGAAGCTTTCTTT
>-|TRBJ1-4|-|TRBV28
CASSLSIGEREKLFF
TGTGCCAGCAGTTTAAGCATCGGGGAGCGGGAAAAACTGTTTTTT
>TRBD2|TRBJ2-1|-|TRBV19
CASSRVAGVNSFNEQFF
TGTGCCAGTAGTAGGGTAGCGGGTGTAAATTCCTTCAATGAGCAGTTCTTC
>TRBD2|TRBJ2-5|-|TRBV9
CASSPLAAAGGSQYF
TGTGCCAGCAGCCCCCTTGCGGCAGCGGGGGGCTCCCAGTACTTC
>-|TRBJ2-2|-|TRBV29-1
CSVGSGGNTGELFF
TGCAGCGTGGGCAGCGGAGGTAACACCGGGGAGCTGTTTTTT
>-|TRBJ2-4|-|TRBV6-1
CASREAGRVGNIQYF
TGTGCCAGCAGGGAAGCGGGCAGGGTGGGAAACATTCAGTACTTC
>-|TRBJ2-2|-|TRBV2
CASSEQGVGELFF
TGTGCCAGCAGTGAACAGGGCGTCGGGGAGCTGTTTTTT
>-|TRBJ1-1|-|TRBV27
CASSPWRAPNTEAFF
TGTGCCAGCAGTCCCTGGAGGGCCCCGAACACTGAAGCTTTCTTT
>-|TRBJ1-1|-|TRBV9
CASSPYSGGTEAFF
TGTGCCAGCAGCCCCTATTCGGGGGGCACTGAAGCTTTCTTT
>TRBD1|TRBJ1-1|-|TRBV7-9
CASSFLTGQPEAFF
TGTGCCAGCAGCTTCCTTACGGGACAGCCTGAAGCTTTCTTT
>-|TRBJ1-5|once|TRBV6-5
CASSWDTRNQPQHF
TGTGCCAGCAGTTGGGACACCCGCAATCAGCCCCAGCATTTT
>-|TRBJ2-2|-|TRBV3-1/TRBV3-2
CASSPPVVRGGELFF
TGTGCCAGCAGCCCCCCCGTAGTGCGCGGCGGGGAGCTGTTTTTT
>TRBD2|TRBJ2-5|-|TRBV19
CASSSALAGGETQYF
TGTGCCAGTAGTAGCGCACTAGCGGGAGGAGAGACCCAGTACTTC
>-|TRBJ2-3|-|TRBV2
CASSEALRQATSTDTQYF
TGTGCCAGCAGTGAAGCGCTTCGGCAGGCCACTAGCACAGATACGCAGTATTTT
>-|TRBJ1-6|-|TRBV19
CASSIEEAVWSPLHF
TGTGCCAGTAGTATCGAGGAGGCGGTCTGGTCACCCCTCCACTTT
>-|TRBJ2-3|-|TRBV30
CAWSPGFTDTQYF
TGTGCCTGGAGTCCGGGGTTCACAGATACGCAGTATTTT
>TRBD2|TRBJ2-7|-|TRBV6-6
CASGYRLAVTYEQYF
TGTGCCAGCGGATACCGACTAGCGGTGACCTACGAGCAGTACTTC
>-|TRBJ1-1|-|TRBV11-2
CASSLEQGYTEAFF
TGTGCCAGCAGCTTAGAGCAGGGGTACACTGAAGCTTTCTTT
>-|TRBJ2-2|-|TRBV7-9
CASSLSTYGELFF
TGTGCCAGCAGCTTATCAACTTACGGGGAGCTGTTTTTT
>-|TRBJ2-5|-|TRBV5-4
CASSLVVQMETQYF
TGTGCCAGCAGCTTGGTGGTTCAGATGGAGACCCAGTACTTC
>TRBD1|TRBJ2-7|few|TRBV4-2
CASSQEAGGFYEQYF
TGTGCCAGCAGCCAAGAGGCAGGGGGCTTCTACGAGCAGTACTTC
>-|TRBJ2-6|-|TRBV29-1
CSVTTQTGGAGANVLTF
TGCAGCGTTACTACCCAAACGGGGGGCGCTGGGGCCAACGTCCTGACTTTC
>-|TRBJ1-2|once|TRBV9
CASSVQGYGYTF
TGTGCCAGCAGCGTACAGGGATACGGCTACACCTTC